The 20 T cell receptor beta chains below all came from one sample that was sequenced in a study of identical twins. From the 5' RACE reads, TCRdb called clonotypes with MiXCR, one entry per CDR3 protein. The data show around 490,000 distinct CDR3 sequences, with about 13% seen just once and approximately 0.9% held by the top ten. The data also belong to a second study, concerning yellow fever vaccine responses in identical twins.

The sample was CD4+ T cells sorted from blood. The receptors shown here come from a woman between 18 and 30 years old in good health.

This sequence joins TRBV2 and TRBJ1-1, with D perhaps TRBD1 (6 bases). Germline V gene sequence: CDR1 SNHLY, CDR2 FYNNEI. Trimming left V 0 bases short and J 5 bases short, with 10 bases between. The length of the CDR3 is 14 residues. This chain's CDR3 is CASSEAGGRTEAFF. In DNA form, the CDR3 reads TGTGCCAGCAGTGAAGCGGGGGGGCGGACTGAAGCTTTCTTT.

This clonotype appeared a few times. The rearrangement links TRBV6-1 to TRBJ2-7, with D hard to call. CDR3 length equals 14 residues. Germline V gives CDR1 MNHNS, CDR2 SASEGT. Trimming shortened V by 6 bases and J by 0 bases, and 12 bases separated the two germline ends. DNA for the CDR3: TGTGCCAGCAGAGGGTCGTACAGCTCCTACGAGCAGTACTTC. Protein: CASRGSYSSYEQYF.

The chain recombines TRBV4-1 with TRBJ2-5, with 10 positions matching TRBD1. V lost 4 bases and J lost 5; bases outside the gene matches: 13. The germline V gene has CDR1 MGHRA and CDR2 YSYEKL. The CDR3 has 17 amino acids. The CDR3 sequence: CASSPGRWTGGEETQYF. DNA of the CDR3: TGCGCCAGCAGCCCGGGCCGTTGGACAGGGGGTGAGGAGACCCAGTACTTC.

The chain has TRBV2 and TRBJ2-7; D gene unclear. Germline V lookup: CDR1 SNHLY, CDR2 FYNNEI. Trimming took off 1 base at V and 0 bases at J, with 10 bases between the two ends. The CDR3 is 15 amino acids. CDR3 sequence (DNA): TGTGCCAGCAGTGAAGGAGTTGTGGACTCCTACGAGCAGTACTTC. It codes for CASSEGVVDSYEQYF.

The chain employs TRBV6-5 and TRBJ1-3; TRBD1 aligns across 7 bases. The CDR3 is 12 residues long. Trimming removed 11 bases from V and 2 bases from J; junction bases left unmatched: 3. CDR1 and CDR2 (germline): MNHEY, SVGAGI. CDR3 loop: CASQGPGNTIYF. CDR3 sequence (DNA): TGTGCCTCACAGGGGCCTGGAAACACCATATATTTT.

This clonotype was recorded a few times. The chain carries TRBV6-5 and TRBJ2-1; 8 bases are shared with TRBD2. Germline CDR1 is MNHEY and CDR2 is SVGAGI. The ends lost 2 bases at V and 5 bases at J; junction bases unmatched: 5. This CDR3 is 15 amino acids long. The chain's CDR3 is CASSYSGRNNNEQFF. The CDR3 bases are TGTGCCAGCAGTTACAGCGGGAGAAATAACAATGAGCAGTTCTTC.

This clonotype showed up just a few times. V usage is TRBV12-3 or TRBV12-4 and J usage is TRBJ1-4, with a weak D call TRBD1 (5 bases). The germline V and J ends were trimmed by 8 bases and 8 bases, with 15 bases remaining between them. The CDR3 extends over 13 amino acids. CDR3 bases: TGTGCCAGCGCGTCAAGGGGAGGGGAAAAACTGTTTTTT. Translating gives CASASRGGEKLFF.

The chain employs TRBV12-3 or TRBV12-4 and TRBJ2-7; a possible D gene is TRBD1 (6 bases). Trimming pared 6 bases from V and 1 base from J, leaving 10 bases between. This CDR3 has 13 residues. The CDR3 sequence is CASRADRSYEQYF. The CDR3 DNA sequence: TGTGCCAGCAGGGCCGACAGGTCCTACGAGCAGTACTTC.

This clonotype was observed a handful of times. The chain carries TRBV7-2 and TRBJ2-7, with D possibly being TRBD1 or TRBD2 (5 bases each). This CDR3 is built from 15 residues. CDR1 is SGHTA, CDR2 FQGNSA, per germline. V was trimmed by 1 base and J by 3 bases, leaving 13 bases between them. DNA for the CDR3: TGTGCCAGCAGCTTAGTATTGGGGACGGTCTACGAGCAGTACTTC. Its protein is CASSLVLGTVYEQYF. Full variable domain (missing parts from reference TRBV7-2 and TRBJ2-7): GAGVSQSPSNKVTEKGKDVELRCDPISGHTALYWYRQSLGQGLEFLIYFQGNSAPDKSGLPSDRFSAERTGGSVSTLTIQRTQQEDSAVYLCASSLVLGTVYEQYFGPGTRLTVT.

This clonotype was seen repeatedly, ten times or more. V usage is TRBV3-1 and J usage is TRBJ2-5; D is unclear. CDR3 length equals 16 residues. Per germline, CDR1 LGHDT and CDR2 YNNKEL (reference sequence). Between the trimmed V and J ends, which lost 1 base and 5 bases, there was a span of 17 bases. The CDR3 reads CASSQGTISAWETQYF. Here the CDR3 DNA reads TGTGCCAGCAGCCAAGGTACCATCTCGGCCTGGGAGACCCAGTACTTC.

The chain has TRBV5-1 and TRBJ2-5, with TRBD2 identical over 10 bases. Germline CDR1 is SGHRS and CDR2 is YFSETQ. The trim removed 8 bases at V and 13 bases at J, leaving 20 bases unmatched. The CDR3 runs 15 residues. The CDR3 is CASREGTSGALPTYF. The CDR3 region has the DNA TGCGCCAGTCGCGAGGGTACTAGCGGGGCCTTGCCGACGTACTTC.

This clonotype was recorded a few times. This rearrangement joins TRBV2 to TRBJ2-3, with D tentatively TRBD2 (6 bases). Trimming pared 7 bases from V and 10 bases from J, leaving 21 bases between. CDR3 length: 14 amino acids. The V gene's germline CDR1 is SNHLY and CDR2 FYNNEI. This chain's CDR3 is CASTLIETGEAQYF. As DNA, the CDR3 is TGTGCCAGCACCTTGATAGAGACGGGAGAGGCGCAGTATTTT.

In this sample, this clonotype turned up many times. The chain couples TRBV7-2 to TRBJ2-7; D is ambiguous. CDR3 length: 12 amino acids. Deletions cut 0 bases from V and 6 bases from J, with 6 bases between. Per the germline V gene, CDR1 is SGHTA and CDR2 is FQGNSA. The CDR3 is CASSLASSEQYF. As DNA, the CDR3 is TGTGCCAGCAGCTTAGCCTCCAGCGAGCAGTACTTC.

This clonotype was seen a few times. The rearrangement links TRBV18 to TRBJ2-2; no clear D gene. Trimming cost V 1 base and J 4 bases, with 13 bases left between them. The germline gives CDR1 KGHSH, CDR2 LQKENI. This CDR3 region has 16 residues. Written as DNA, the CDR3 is TGTGCCAGCTCACCACAATCGGTCGCGATCACCGGGGAGCTGTTTTTT. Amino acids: CASSPQSVAITGELFF.

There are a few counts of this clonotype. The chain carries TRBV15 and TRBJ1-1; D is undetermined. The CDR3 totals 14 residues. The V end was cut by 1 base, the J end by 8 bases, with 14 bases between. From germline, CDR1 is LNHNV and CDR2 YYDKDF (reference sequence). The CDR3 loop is CATSRGFPRAEAFF. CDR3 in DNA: TGTGCCACCAGCAGAGGATTCCCTCGCGCGGAAGCTTTCTTT.

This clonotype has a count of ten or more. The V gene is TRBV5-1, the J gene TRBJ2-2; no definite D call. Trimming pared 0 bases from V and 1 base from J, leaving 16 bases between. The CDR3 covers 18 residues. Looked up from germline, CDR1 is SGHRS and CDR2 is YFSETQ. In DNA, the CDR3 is TGCGCCAGCAGCTTGGTGGCAGGTCCACCTTTGAACACCGGGGAGCTGTTTTTT. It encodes CASSLVAGPPLNTGELFF.

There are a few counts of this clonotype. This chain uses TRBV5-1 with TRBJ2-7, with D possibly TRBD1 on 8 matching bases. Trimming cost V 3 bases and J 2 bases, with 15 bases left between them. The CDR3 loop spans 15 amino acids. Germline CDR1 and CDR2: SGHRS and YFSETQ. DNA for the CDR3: TGCGCCAGCAGCTCGACAGGGGAGGGCCCCTACGAGCAGTACTTC. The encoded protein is CASSSTGEGPYEQYF. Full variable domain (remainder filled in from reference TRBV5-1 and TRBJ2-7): KAGVTQTPRYLIKTRGQQVTLSCSPISGHRSVSWYQQTPGQGLQFLFEYFSETQRNKGNFPGRFSGRQFSNSRSEMNVSTLELGDSALYLCASSSTGEGPYEQYFGPGTRLTVT.

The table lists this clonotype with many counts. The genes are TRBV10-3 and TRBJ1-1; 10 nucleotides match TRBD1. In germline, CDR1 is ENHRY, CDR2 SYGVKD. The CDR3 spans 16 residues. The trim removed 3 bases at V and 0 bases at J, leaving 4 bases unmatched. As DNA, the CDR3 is TGTGCCATCAGTGAATGGACAGGGGGGCTGAACACTGAAGCTTTCTTT. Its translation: CAISEWTGGLNTEAFF.

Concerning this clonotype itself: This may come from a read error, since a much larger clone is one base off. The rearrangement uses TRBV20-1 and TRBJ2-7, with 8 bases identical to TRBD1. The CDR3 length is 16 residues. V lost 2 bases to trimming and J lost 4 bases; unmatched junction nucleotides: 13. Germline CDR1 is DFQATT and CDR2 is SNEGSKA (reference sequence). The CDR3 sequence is CSARPLGRTGCYEQYF. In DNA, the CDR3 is TGCAGTGCTAGACCCCTAGGCAGGACAGGGTGTTACGAGCAGTACTTC.

In DNA, the CDR3 is TGCAGTGTTGGGTCGGAGGGCAAAGATACGCAGTATTTT. Translating it yields CSVGSEGKDTQYF. The genes are TRBV20-1 and TRBJ2-3; tentative D call: TRBD2 (6 bases). Per germline, CDR1 DFQATT and CDR2 SNEGSKA (reference sequence). Deletions cut 7 bases from V and 5 bases from J, with 16 bases between. The CDR3 is 13 residues long.